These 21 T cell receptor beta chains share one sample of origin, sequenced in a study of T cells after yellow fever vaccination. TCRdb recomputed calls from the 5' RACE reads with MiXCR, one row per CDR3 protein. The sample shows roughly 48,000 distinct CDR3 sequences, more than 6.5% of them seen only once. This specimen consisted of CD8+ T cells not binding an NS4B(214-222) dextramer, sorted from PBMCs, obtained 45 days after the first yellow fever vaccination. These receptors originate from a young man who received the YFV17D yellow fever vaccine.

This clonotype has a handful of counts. For the CDR3, the DNA is TGTGCCAGCAGTGAGGAACCTACGGGCCCTGAAGCTTTCTTT. Amino acids: CASSEEPTGPEAFF. The chain has TRBV2 and TRBJ1-1, with D unclear. V lost 3 bases, J lost 6 bases, and 14 bases lay in between. The CDR3 spans 14 residues. Germline CDR1 reads SNHLY; CDR2 reads FYNNEI.

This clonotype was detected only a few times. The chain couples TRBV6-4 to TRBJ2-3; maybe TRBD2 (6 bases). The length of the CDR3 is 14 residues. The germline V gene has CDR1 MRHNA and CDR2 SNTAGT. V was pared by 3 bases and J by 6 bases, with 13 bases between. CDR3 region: CASSEARGMDTQYF. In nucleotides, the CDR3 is TGTGCCAGCAGTGAGGCCCGGGGGATGGATACGCAGTATTTT.

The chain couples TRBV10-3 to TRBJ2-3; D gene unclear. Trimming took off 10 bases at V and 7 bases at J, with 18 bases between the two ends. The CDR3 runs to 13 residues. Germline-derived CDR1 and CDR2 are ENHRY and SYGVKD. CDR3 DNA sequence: TGTGCCACCAGACACTCCGGATTATATACGCAGTATTTT. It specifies CATRHSGLYTQYF.

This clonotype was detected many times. CDR3 DNA: TGTGCCAGTGTGACGGACAGTAAGACCGGGGAGCTGTTTTTT. Protein: CASVTDSKTGELFF. The rearrangement uses TRBV19 and TRBJ2-2; TRBD1 is a possible D gene (6 bases). Trimming shortened V by 8 bases and J by 5 bases, and 15 bases separated the two germline ends. The CDR3 runs to 14 residues. Germline V gives CDR1 LNHDA, CDR2 SQIVND (reference sequence).

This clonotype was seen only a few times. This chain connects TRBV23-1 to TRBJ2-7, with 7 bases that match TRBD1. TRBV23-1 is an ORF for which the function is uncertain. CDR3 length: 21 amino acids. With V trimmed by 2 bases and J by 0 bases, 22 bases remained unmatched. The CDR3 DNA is TGCGCCAGCAGTCAAGTAACAATGCGTAGGCGGGTCCGGGACAGCTCCTACGAGCAGTACTTC. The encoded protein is CASSQVTMRRRVRDSSYEQYF.

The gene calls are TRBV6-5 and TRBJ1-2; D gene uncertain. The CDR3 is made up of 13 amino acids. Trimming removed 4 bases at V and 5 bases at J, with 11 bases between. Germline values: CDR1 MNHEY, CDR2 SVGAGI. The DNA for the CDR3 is TGTGCCAGCAGTTTTTCAGGAGGGTATGGCTACACCTTC. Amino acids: CASSFSGGYGYTF.

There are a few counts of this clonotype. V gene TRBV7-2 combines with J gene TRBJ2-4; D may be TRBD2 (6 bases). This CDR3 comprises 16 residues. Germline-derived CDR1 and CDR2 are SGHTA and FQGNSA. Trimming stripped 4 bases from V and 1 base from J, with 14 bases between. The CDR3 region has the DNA TGTGCCAGCAGCTCGTCGGGGGAGGTGGCCAAAAACATTCAGTACTTC. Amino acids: CASSSSGEVAKNIQYF.

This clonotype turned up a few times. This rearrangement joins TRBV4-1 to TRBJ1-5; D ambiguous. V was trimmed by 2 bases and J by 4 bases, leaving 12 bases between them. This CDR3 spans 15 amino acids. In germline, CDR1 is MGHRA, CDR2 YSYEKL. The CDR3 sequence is CASSQMEAGNQPQHF. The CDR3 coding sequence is TGCGCCAGCAGCCAAATGGAGGCAGGTAATCAGCCCCAGCATTTT.

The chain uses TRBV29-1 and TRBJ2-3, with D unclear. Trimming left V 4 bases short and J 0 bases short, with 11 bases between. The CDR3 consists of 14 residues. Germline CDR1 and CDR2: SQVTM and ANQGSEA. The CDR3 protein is CSVAGVGSTDTQYF. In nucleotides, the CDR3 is TGCAGCGTTGCTGGGGTCGGTAGCACAGATACGCAGTATTTT.

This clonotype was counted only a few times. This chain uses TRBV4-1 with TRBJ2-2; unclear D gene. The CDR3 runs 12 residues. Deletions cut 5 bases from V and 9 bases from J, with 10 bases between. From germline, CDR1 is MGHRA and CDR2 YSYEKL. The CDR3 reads CASSSPPRELFF. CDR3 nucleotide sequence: TGCGCCAGCAGCTCGCCGCCTCGGGAGCTGTTTTTT.

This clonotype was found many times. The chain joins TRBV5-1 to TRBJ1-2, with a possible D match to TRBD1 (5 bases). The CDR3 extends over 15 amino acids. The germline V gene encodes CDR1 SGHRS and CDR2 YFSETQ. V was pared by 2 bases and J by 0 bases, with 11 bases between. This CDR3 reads CASSFGTRPNYGYTF. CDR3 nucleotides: TGCGCCAGCAGCTTTGGGACCCGGCCTAACTATGGCTACACCTTC.

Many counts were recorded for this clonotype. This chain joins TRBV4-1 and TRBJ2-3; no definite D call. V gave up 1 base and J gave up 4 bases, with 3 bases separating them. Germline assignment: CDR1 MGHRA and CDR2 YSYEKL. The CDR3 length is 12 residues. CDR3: CASSQAADTQYF. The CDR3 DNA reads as TGCGCCAGCAGCCAAGCGGCAGATACGCAGTATTTT.

CDR3 residues: CASSPTREWPYNQETQYF. As DNA, the CDR3 is TGTGCCAGCAGCCCCACGAGGGAGTGGCCCTACAACCAAGAGACCCAGTACTTC. This sequence joins TRBV6-5 and TRBJ2-5; D may be TRBD2 (5 bases). Per germline, CDR1 MNHEY and CDR2 SVGAGI. Trimming removed 6 bases from V and 0 bases from J, with 23 bases in between. The CDR3 runs 18 residues.

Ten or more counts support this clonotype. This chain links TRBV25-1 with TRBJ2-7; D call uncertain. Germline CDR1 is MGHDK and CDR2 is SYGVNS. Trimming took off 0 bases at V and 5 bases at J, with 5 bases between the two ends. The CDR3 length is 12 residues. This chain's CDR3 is CASSEYSNEQYF. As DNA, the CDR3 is TGTGCCAGCAGTGAATACAGCAACGAGCAGTACTTC.

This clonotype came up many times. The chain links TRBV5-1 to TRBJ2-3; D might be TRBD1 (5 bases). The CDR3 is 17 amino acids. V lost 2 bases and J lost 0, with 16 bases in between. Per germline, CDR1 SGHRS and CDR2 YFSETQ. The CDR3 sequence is CASSFRQTVSSTDTQYF. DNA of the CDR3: TGCGCCAGCAGCTTCCGACAGACAGTTTCTAGCACAGATACGCAGTATTTT.

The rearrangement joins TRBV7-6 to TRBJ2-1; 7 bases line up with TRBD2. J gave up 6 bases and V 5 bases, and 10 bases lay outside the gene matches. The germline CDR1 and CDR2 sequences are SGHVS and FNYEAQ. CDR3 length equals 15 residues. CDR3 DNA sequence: TGTGCCAGCAGCCCCTTTGCGGGGGTTATCAATGAGCAGTTCTTC. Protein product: CASSPFAGVINEQFF.

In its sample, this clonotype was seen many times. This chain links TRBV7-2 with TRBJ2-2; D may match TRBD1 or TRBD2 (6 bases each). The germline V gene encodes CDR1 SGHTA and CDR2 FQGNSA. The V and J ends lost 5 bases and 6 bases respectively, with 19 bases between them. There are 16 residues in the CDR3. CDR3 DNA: TGTGCCAGCAGCCTTCACCCTCCGGGGGCCGCCGGGGAGCTGTTTTTT. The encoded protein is CASSLHPPGAAGELFF.

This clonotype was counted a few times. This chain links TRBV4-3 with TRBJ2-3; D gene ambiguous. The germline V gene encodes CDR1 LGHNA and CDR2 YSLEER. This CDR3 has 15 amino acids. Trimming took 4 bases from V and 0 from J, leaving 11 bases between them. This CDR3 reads CASSPLWGSTDTQYF. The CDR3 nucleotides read TGCGCCAGCAGCCCCTTGTGGGGAAGCACAGATACGCAGTATTTT.

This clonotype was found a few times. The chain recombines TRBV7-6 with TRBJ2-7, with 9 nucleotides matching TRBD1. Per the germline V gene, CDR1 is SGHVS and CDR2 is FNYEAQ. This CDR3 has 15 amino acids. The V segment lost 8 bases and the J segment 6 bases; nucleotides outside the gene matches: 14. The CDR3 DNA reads TGTGCCAGCGCCCGAGGGGACAGGGTGGGAAGCGAGCAGTACTTC. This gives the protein CASARGDRVGSEQYF.

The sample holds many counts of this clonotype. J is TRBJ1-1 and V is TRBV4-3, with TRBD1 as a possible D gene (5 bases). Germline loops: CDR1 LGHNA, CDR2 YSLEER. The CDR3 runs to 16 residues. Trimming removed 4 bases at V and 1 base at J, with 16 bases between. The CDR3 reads CASSPLEGKGNTEAFF. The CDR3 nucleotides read TGCGCCAGCAGCCCACTCGAGGGGAAGGGGAACACTGAAGCTTTCTTT.

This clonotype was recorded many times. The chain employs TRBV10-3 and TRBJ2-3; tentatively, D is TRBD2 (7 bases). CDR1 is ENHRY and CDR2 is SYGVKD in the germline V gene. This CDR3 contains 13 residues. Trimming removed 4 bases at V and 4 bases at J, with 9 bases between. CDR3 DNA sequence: TGTGCCATCAGTGGAGGGGGGGCAGATACGCAGTATTTT. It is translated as CAISGGGADTQYF.